The T cell receptor (beta chain) described here comes from a study of CD8 T cells in ankylosing spondylitis. TCRdb passed the 5' RACE reads through MiXCR, listing each CDR3 protein once. The table records 100,000 to 150,000 distinct CDR3 sequences, around 13% of them present only once. This clonotype was seen more than once but under ten times. The antigen remains undetermined. The germline V gene has CDR1 MNHNS and CDR2 SASEGT. The CDR3 totals 15 residues. Between the trimmed V and J ends, which lost 3 bases and 3 bases, there was a span of 12 bases. Notes on the study in general: Seemingly distinctive of ankylosing spondylitis blood was a TCR beta motif formed by eight highly homologous variants. Within matched ankylosing spondylitis synovial fluid, disease-linked clones were reportedly significantly enriched.

The chain combines TRBV6-1 with TRBJ2-1; D may be TRBD1 (6 bases). Input material: blood, either unsorted or a sorted T cell fraction (not recorded which). This receptor was taken from a female donor with ankylosing spondylitis or in good health (not recorded which). The CDR3 DNA follows: TGTGCCAGCAGTGATTTGTACAGGGTCTACAATGAGCAGTTCTTC. It is translated as CASSDLYRVYNEQFF.